This is a list of T cell receptor beta chains from one sample in a study of OX40 agonist ivuxolimab in advanced cancers. The protocol was immunoSEQ multiplex PCR, while the TCRdb copy is restricted to in-frame clones and leaves out a portion. The sample consists of about 46,000 clones, 88% of them appearing once. The material sequenced was CD4+ or CD8+ T cells sorted from blood, taken in a trial of the OX40 agonist ivuxolimab. These receptors originate from an adult with an advanced solid tumor such as melanoma, head and neck, liver or kidney cancer. Each CDR3 is given with its conserved first and last residue. A D gene is named only where the DNA matches it firmly. Size is stated for part of the rows, as once, few or many counts, or as a class when the clone is expanded.

cdr3_aa: CASSLYVGQGTNTGELFF
cdr3_nt: TGTGCCAGCAGCTTATATGTGGGACAGGGGACGAACACCGGGGAGCTGTTTTTT
d_call: TRBD1
cdr3_length: 18
j_call: TRBJ2-2
v_call: TRBV7-9
clone_size: -

cdr3_aa: CASSARTPPTGQYF
cdr3_nt: TGTGCCAGCAGCGCCCGGACACCTCCTACGGGGCAGTACTTC
d_call: -
cdr3_length: 14
j_call: TRBJ2-7
v_call: TRBV21-1
clone_size: -

cdr3_aa: CASSFQTGYNEQFF
cdr3_nt: TGTGCCAGCAGTTTCCAGACAGGCTACAATGAGCAGTTCTTC
d_call: -
cdr3_length: 14
j_call: TRBJ2-1
v_call: TRBV25-1
clone_size: -

cdr3_aa: CASSPTFGGGGTDTQYF
cdr3_nt: TGTGCCAGCAGCCCGACCTTCGGAGGAGGAGGGACAGATACGCAGTATTTT
d_call: -
cdr3_length: 17
j_call: TRBJ2-3
v_call: TRBV5-6
clone_size: once

cdr3_aa: CASSLAGSNPEQYF
cdr3_nt: TGCGCCAGCAGCTTGGCGGGGTCTAATCCCGAGCAGTACTTC
d_call: -
cdr3_length: 14
j_call: TRBJ2-7
v_call: TRBV5-1
clone_size: -

cdr3_aa: CASSQVFVNMNTEAFF
cdr3_nt: TGCGCCAGCAGCCAAGTCTTTGTAAACATGAACACTGAAGCTTTCTTT
d_call: -
cdr3_length: 16
j_call: TRBJ1-1
v_call: TRBV4-1
clone_size: -

cdr3_aa: CASSYSPGVGETQYF
cdr3_nt: TGTGCCAGCAGTTACTCGCCAGGGGTCGGTGAGACCCAGTACTTC
d_call: -
cdr3_length: 15
j_call: TRBJ2-5
v_call: TRBV6-5
clone_size: -

cdr3_aa: CASSQDNYEQFF
cdr3_nt: TGCGCCAGCAGCCAAGATAACTATGAGCAGTTCTTC
d_call: -
cdr3_length: 12
j_call: TRBJ2-1
v_call: TRBV4-1
clone_size: -

cdr3_aa: CASHPFAIFSSTDTQYF
cdr3_nt: TGTGCCAGCCACCCCTTTGCGATCTTTTCGAGTACAGATACGCAGTATTTT
d_call: -
cdr3_length: 17
j_call: TRBJ2-3
v_call: TRBV5-4
clone_size: -

cdr3_aa: CASSRDPGPTEAFF
cdr3_nt: TGTGCCAGCAGCAGAGACCCTGGCCCGACTGAAGCTTTCTTT
d_call: -
cdr3_length: 14
j_call: TRBJ1-1
v_call: TRBV7-3
clone_size: -

cdr3_aa: CASKRDRGYNEQFF
cdr3_nt: TGTGCCAGCAAACGGGACAGGGGTTACAATGAGCAGTTCTTC
d_call: TRBD1
cdr3_length: 14
j_call: TRBJ2-1
v_call: TRBV2
clone_size: once

cdr3_aa: CRETYEQYF
cdr3_nt: TGCAGGGAGACCTACGAGCAGTACTTC
d_call: -
cdr3_length: 9
j_call: TRBJ2-7
v_call: TRBV29-1
clone_size: -

cdr3_aa: CASSVGGIYNEQFF
cdr3_nt: TGTGCCAGTAGTGTCGGCGGGATATACAATGAGCAGTTCTTC
d_call: -
cdr3_length: 14
j_call: TRBJ2-1
v_call: TRBV19
clone_size: -

cdr3_aa: CASSLSRDSNYGYTF
cdr3_nt: TGCGCCAGCAGCTTAAGTAGGGATTCCAACTATGGCTACACCTTC
d_call: -
cdr3_length: 15
j_call: TRBJ1-2
v_call: TRBV5-1
clone_size: once

cdr3_aa: CASTPRYAGELFF
cdr3_nt: TGTGCCAGCACCCCCCGTTACGCCGGGGAGCTGTTTTTT
d_call: -
cdr3_length: 13
j_call: TRBJ2-2
v_call: TRBV7-9
clone_size: -

cdr3_aa: CASSLRGDYGYTF
cdr3_nt: TGTGCCAGCAGCTTGAGGGGAGACTATGGCTACACCTTC
d_call: -
cdr3_length: 13
j_call: TRBJ1-2
v_call: TRBV5-5
clone_size: -

cdr3_aa: CASSLWGTRLGAEAFF
cdr3_nt: TGTGCCAGCAGTTTATGGGGGACTCGATTGGGGGCTGAAGCTTTCTTT
d_call: -
cdr3_length: 16
j_call: TRBJ1-1
v_call: TRBV28
clone_size: -

cdr3_aa: CASSLGLNTGELFF
cdr3_nt: TGTGCCAGCAGCTTAGGACTGAACACCGGGGAGCTGTTTTTT
d_call: -
cdr3_length: 14
j_call: TRBJ2-2
v_call: TRBV11-2
clone_size: -

cdr3_aa: CASSSRVIGNTIYF
cdr3_nt: TGTGCCAGCAGTTCCAGGGTAATTGGAAACACCATATATTTT
d_call: -
cdr3_length: 14
j_call: TRBJ1-3
v_call: TRBV28
clone_size: -

cdr3_aa: CASSMREGLEGTGELFF
cdr3_nt: TGCGCCAGCAGCATGCGGGAGGGCCTAGAGGGCACCGGGGAGCTGTTTTTT
d_call: TRBD2
cdr3_length: 17
j_call: TRBJ2-2
v_call: TRBV5-1
clone_size: -

cdr3_aa: CASSLGRGTYEQYF
cdr3_nt: TGTGCCAGCAGCTTAGGACGTGGTACCTACGAGCAGTACTTC
d_call: -
cdr3_length: 14
j_call: TRBJ2-7
v_call: TRBV11-2
clone_size: -

cdr3_aa: CASSTATGTGNYEQYF
cdr3_nt: TGTGCCAGTAGTACGGCTACCGGGACAGGGAACTACGAGCAGTACTTC
d_call: TRBD1
cdr3_length: 16
j_call: TRBJ2-7
v_call: TRBV19
clone_size: many

cdr3_aa: CASSPGGGSYGYTF
cdr3_nt: TGCGCCAGCAGCCCGGGGGGCGGAAGCTATGGCTACACCTTC
d_call: -
cdr3_length: 14
j_call: TRBJ1-2
v_call: TRBV5-4
clone_size: -

cdr3_aa: CASSRDRGWGTEAFF
cdr3_nt: TGTGCCAGCAGCCGGGACAGGGGGTGGGGGACTGAAGCTTTCTTT
d_call: TRBD1
cdr3_length: 15
j_call: TRBJ1-1
v_call: TRBV5-4
clone_size: -

cdr3_aa: CASSPWTGGDYGYTF
cdr3_nt: TGTGCCAGCAGCCCTTGGACAGGGGGAGACTATGGCTACACCTTC
d_call: TRBD1
cdr3_length: 15
j_call: TRBJ1-2
v_call: TRBV14
clone_size: -

cdr3_aa: CASSIRQSSLNYGYTF
cdr3_nt: TGTGCCAGTAGTATAAGACAGTCCTCCCTTAACTATGGCTACACCTTC
d_call: -
cdr3_length: 16
j_call: TRBJ1-2
v_call: TRBV19
clone_size: -

cdr3_aa: CASLSSGGAETQYF
cdr3_nt: TGTGCCAGTCTCTCTAGCGGGGGGGCAGAGACCCAGTACTTC
d_call: TRBD2
cdr3_length: 14
j_call: TRBJ2-5
v_call: TRBV2
clone_size: -

cdr3_aa: CASSPGGTGSANEQFF
cdr3_nt: TGTGCCAGCTCACCTGGGGGAACAGGGAGTGCCAATGAGCAGTTCTTC
d_call: -
cdr3_length: 16
j_call: TRBJ2-1
v_call: TRBV18
clone_size: -

cdr3_aa: CASSYDRDHSYEQYF
cdr3_nt: TGTGCCAGCAGCTATGACCGGGACCACTCCTACGAGCAGTACTTC
d_call: -
cdr3_length: 15
j_call: TRBJ2-7
v_call: TRBV11-3
clone_size: once

cdr3_aa: CASSSNYEQYF
cdr3_nt: TGTGCCAGCAGCTCTAACTACGAGCAGTACTTC
d_call: -
cdr3_length: 11
j_call: TRBJ2-7
v_call: TRBV13
clone_size: -

cdr3_aa: CASGVGEGGWYEQYF
cdr3_nt: TGTGCCAGCGGCGTAGGTGAAGGGGGCTGGTACGAGCAGTACTTC
d_call: TRBD1
cdr3_length: 15
j_call: TRBJ2-7
v_call: TRBV9
clone_size: -

cdr3_aa: CASDPNPRQGGNIQYF
cdr3_nt: TGTGCCAGCGATCCCAACCCCCGACAGGGTGGGAACATTCAGTACTTC
d_call: TRBD1
cdr3_length: 16
j_call: TRBJ2-4
v_call: TRBV28
clone_size: -

cdr3_aa: CASSTTGASSYEQYF
cdr3_nt: TGTGCCAGTAGTACGACAGGGGCCAGCTCCTACGAGCAGTACTTC
d_call: TRBD1
cdr3_length: 15
j_call: TRBJ2-7
v_call: TRBV19
clone_size: once

cdr3_aa: CASSLEGVRQPQHF
cdr3_nt: TGTGCCAGCAGCTTGGAAGGGGTTAGGCAGCCCCAGCATTTT
d_call: -
cdr3_length: 14
j_call: TRBJ1-5
v_call: TRBV5-8
clone_size: -

cdr3_aa: CASHPTGPGANVLTF
cdr3_nt: TGCGCCAGCCACCCGACAGGTCCTGGGGCCAACGTCCTGACTTTC
d_call: -
cdr3_length: 15
j_call: TRBJ2-6
v_call: TRBV23-1
clone_size: few

cdr3_aa: CASSENTIGITTDTQYF
cdr3_nt: TGCGCCAGCAGTGAGAATACAATTGGTATAACGACAGATACGCAGTATTTT
d_call: -
cdr3_length: 17
j_call: TRBJ2-3
v_call: TRBV10-1
clone_size: -

cdr3_aa: CASSYSEGYEQYF
cdr3_nt: TGTGCCAGCAGTTACTCGGAGGGTTACGAGCAGTACTTC
d_call: -
cdr3_length: 13
j_call: TRBJ2-7
v_call: TRBV6-5
clone_size: -

cdr3_aa: CASSYSIQGVHEQYF
cdr3_nt: TGTGCCAGCAGTTACTCGATACAGGGAGTCCACGAGCAGTACTTC
d_call: -
cdr3_length: 15
j_call: TRBJ2-7
v_call: TRBV6-6
clone_size: -

cdr3_aa: CASGTGTGGIGYTF
cdr3_nt: TGTGCCAGCGGGACCGGGACAGGGGGGATTGGCTACACCTTC
d_call: TRBD1
cdr3_length: 14
j_call: TRBJ1-2
v_call: TRBV6-5
clone_size: -

cdr3_aa: CASSDVFGGVSYNEQFF
cdr3_nt: TGCGCCAGCAGCGATGTTTTTGGGGGGGTATCCTACAATGAGCAGTTCTTC
d_call: TRBD2
cdr3_length: 17
j_call: TRBJ2-1
v_call: TRBV10-2
clone_size: once

cdr3_aa: CASSWARGKNTEAFF
cdr3_nt: TGCGCCAGCAGCTGGGCGCGGGGTAAGAACACTGAAGCTTTCTTT
d_call: -
cdr3_length: 15
j_call: TRBJ1-1
v_call: TRBV5-1
clone_size: -

cdr3_aa: CASSQVTSGLQETQYF
cdr3_nt: TGCGCCAGCAGCCAAGTAACTAGCGGTTTACAAGAGACCCAGTACTTC
d_call: TRBD2
cdr3_length: 16
j_call: TRBJ2-5
v_call: TRBV4-1
clone_size: -

cdr3_aa: CASSGRGQGSGELFF
cdr3_nt: TGTGCCAGCAGCGGGAGGGGACAGGGTTCCGGGGAGCTGTTTTTT
d_call: TRBD1
cdr3_length: 15
j_call: TRBJ2-2
v_call: TRBV9
clone_size: -

cdr3_aa: CASSLPRTPYNEQFF
cdr3_nt: TGTGCCAGCAGCTTACCGAGGACTCCCTACAATGAGCAGTTCTTC
d_call: -
cdr3_length: 15
j_call: TRBJ2-1
v_call: TRBV7-2
clone_size: -

cdr3_aa: CASSTDKGPYGYTF
cdr3_nt: TGTGCCAGCAGCACCGACAAAGGGCCCTATGGCTACACCTTC
d_call: -
cdr3_length: 14
j_call: TRBJ1-2
v_call: TRBV7-9
clone_size: -

cdr3_aa: CASSIQLAREQYF
cdr3_nt: TGTGCCAGCAGCATACAACTAGCGCGGGAGCAGTACTTC
d_call: TRBD2
cdr3_length: 13
j_call: TRBJ2-7
v_call: TRBV7-9
clone_size: -